This T cell receptor (beta chain) was captured in a study of PD-L1 blockade in urothelial cancer. Across the study: Most of the 29 patients were men who had bladder-origin urothelial cancer. Blood analysis occurred 3 weeks (second dose) and 6 weeks after treatment start. Peripheral blood specimens exhibited a median yield of roughly 140,000 T cells.

The time point denotes: peripheral blood 6 weeks after treatment start. Each PCR contained spiked-in synthetic TCR analog templates. TCRdb keeps only in-frame clones here, not all; method: immunoSEQ multiplex PCR. This table holds roughly 100,000 clones, over 80% found once. The germline V gene has CDR1 SEHNR and CDR2 FQNEAQ (reference sequence). This CDR3 region has 16 residues. The V segment lost 5 bases and the J segment 8 bases; nucleotides outside the gene matches: 12. The receptor was derived from a man between 65 and 80 years old with urothelial cancer. The gene calls are TRBV7-9 and TRBJ1-1; 12 bases fit TRBD1. The specimen was PBMCs, collected around atezolizumab (anti-PD-L1) treatment. The CDR3 nucleotides read TGTGCCAGCAGCCTCGCCCCCGGGACAGGGGGCGCGGAAGCTTTCTTT. Its protein is CASSLAPGTGGAEAFF.